The 21 T cell receptor beta chains given below trace back to one sample, sequenced in a study of regulatory T cells in long-lasting Graves disease. Combining iRepertoire HTBI primers with Arm-PCR of CDR3 regions, the authors built TCR beta libraries. Using its own MiXCR run on the multiplex PCR reads, TCRdb lists one record per CDR3 protein. The repertoire includes approximately 470,000 distinct CDR3 sequences, less than 25% of them detected once, and approximately 7.8% sits in the top ten. Time point defined: persistent/refractory GD, antithyroid drugs over 5 years with positive TRAb. Extracted PBMC RNA gave rise to the TCR library. The sequences come from peripheral blood mononuclear cells (PBMCs), collected when the disease was refractory, from a patient treated with antithyroid drugs. The receptors were gathered from a female donor with Graves disease.

This clonotype has at least ten counts. The chain is built from TRBV28 and TRBJ1-5; D perhaps matches TRBD1 (5 bases). CDR1 and CDR2 (germline): MDHEN, SYDVKM. The V and J ends lost 4 bases and 1 base respectively, with 11 bases between them. CDR3 length: 15 amino acids. DNA for the CDR3: TGTGCCAGCAGTTGGACACTTACAAGCAATCAGCCCCAGCATTTT. Translation: CASSWTLTSNQPQHF.

The chain has TRBV6-2 or TRBV6-3 and TRBJ1-1; D perhaps matches TRBD1 (5 bases). The CDR3 consists of 12 residues. CDR1 is MNHEY and CDR2 is SVGEGT in the germline V gene. The V gene lost 7 bases and the J gene lost 4 bases, with 10 bases spanning the gap. CDR3 coding DNA: TGTGCCAGCAAGAGGGGTTTCACTGAAGCTTTCTTT. Protein: CASKRGFTEAFF.

This clonotype was detected many times. The junction does not match germline at one end; this may be a read error. This CDR3 reads CASSLGPNTEAFF. The CDR3 region has the DNA TGTGCCAGCAGTTTGGGTCCTAACACTGAAGCTTTCTTT. The chain has TRBV5-1 and TRBJ1-1; D not certain. CDR1 and CDR2 from the germline V gene are SGHRS and YFSETQ. CDR3 length: 13 residues.

This clonotype was recorded at least ten times. V gene TRBV18 combines with J gene TRBJ2-7; 10 positions agree with TRBD2. V was clipped by 8 bases and J by 4 bases; unmatched bases: 8. The CDR3 sequence is 14 residues long. Germline loops: CDR1 KGHSH, CDR2 LQKENI. CDR3 sequence reads: CASSPSGRGYEQYF. The CDR3 DNA reads as TGTGCCAGCAGCCCCAGCGGGAGGGGGTACGAGCAGTACTTC.

The chain carries TRBV27 and TRBJ2-4; D might be TRBD2 (5 bases). V was clipped by 10 bases and J by 5 bases, with 15 bases between them. The CDR3 length is 13 residues. In germline, CDR1 is MNHEY, CDR2 SMNVEV (reference sequence). The CDR3 coding sequence is TGTGCCACCCGGGATCTCGGCCAAAACATTCAGTACTTC. Translation: CATRDLGQNIQYF.

This clonotype has just a few counts. This chain links TRBV6-2 or TRBV6-3 with TRBJ1-6; D not resolved. Trimming cost V 0 bases and J 10 bases, with 13 bases left between them. In germline, CDR1 is MNHEY, CDR2 SVGEGT. This CDR3 spans 15 amino acids. CDR3 sequence reads: CASSYSRTHPSPLHF. The CDR3 region has the DNA TGTGCCAGCAGTTACTCGAGAACTCACCCATCACCCCTCCACTTT.

The sample holds many counts of this clonotype. This chain joins TRBV12-3 or TRBV12-4 and TRBJ1-5; 10 bases are a match to TRBD1. There are 14 residues in the CDR3. The J segment lost 7 bases and the V segment lost 4 bases, leaving 4 bases of the junction unmatched. CDR3 protein: CASSSRTGGQPQHF. The CDR3 DNA is TGTGCCAGCAGTTCTCGGACAGGGGGGCAGCCCCAGCATTTT.

This clonotype was detected ten times or more. The chain is built from TRBV5-5 and TRBJ1-5; weak D call: TRBD1 (6 bases). The germline gives CDR1 SGHKS, CDR2 YYEKEE (reference sequence). The CDR3 contains 15 residues. V lost 4 bases to trimming and J lost 3 bases, with 14 bases between them. The CDR3 DNA reads as TGTGCCAGCAGCACAAGTGGGGGCTACAATCAGCCCCAGCATTTT. This encodes CASSTSGGYNQPQHF.

This clonotype was recorded many times. The chain has TRBV11-2 and TRBJ1-2; the match to TRBD1 covers 9 bases. CDR3 length: 15 amino acids. Germline CDR1 SGHAT, CDR2 FQNNGV. Trimming at V came to 6 bases and at J to 2 bases, leaving 7 bases not matched to a gene. The CDR3 protein is CASSSPGTGNYGYTF. In nucleotides, the CDR3 is TGTGCCAGCAGTTCGCCCGGGACAGGGAACTATGGCTACACCTTC.

This clonotype appeared a few times. V and J are TRBV5-6 and TRBJ1-1; TRBD1 might be the D (5 bases). V lost 5 bases and J lost 1, with 18 bases in between. This CDR3 spans 16 amino acids. Germline V lookup: CDR1 SGHDT, CDR2 YYEEEE. Here the CDR3 reads CASRPSPGLPNTEAFF. In nucleotides, the CDR3 is TGTGCCAGCAGACCGTCTCCGGGACTCCCGAACACTGAAGCTTTCTTT.

In DNA form, the CDR3 reads TGCAGTGCTATGTTTGGCGGGGAGCTGTTTTTT. Protein: CSAMFGGELFF. This chain uses TRBV20-1 with TRBJ2-2; D is undetermined. The CDR3 runs 11 residues. Germline V CDR1 and CDR2: DFQATT, SNEGSKA (reference sequence). Trimming removed 4 bases at V and 7 bases at J, with 7 bases between.

Ten or more counts support this clonotype. The chain links TRBV4-3 to TRBJ2-7, with a tentative D call TRBD2 (6 bases). This CDR3 spans 13 amino acids. Germline V gene data show CDR1 as LGHNA and CDR2 as YSLEER. V was pared by 4 bases and J by 3 bases, with 10 bases between. In DNA, the CDR3 is TGCGCCAGCAGCCCTACGGAGGGCTACGAGCAGTACTTC. Protein sequence: CASSPTEGYEQYF.

J is TRBJ2-1 and V is TRBV6-1; 7 nucleotides align to TRBD2. V was clipped by 5 bases and J by 2 bases; unmatched bases: 9. Germline loops: CDR1 MNHNS, CDR2 SASEGT. This CDR3 is built from 16 residues. In nucleotides, the CDR3 is TGTGCCAGCAGTCGACGGGGGGAGTTGACCTACAATGAGCAGTTCTTC. This translates into CASSRRGELTYNEQFF.

In its sample, this clonotype was seen a few times. The chain combines TRBV20-1 with TRBJ1-4; TRBD1 is a possible D gene (5 bases). V dropped 6 bases and J dropped 0 bases, with 11 bases sitting between them. Germline V gene lookup returns CDR1 DFQATT and CDR2 SNEGSKA (reference sequence). The length of the CDR3 is 14 residues. CDR3 sequence reads: CSAGEMATNEKLFF. Written as DNA, the CDR3 is TGCAGTGCAGGGGAAATGGCAACTAATGAAAAACTGTTTTTT.

About this clonotype: Its ends do not fully match the called genes, so a read error is possible. V is TRBV5-1 and J is TRBJ2-7, with D hard to call. CDR1 and CDR2 (germline): SGHRS, YFSETQ. The CDR3 is 14 residues long. CDR3: CASSFEFTSYGQYF. As DNA, the CDR3 is TGCGCCAGCAGCTTTGAGTTTACCTCCTACGGGCAGTACTTC.

This clonotype was seen only a few times. The V call is TRBV20-1, the J call TRBJ2-1; 8 bases map to TRBD1. Germline V lookup: CDR1 DFQATT, CDR2 SNEGSKA (reference sequence). The CDR3 runs 13 residues. CDR3 in DNA: TGCAGCGGACAGGGAGTTAGTATGAATGAGCAGTTCTTC. Its protein is CSGQGVSMNEQFF.

The sample holds one count of this clonotype. The chain carries TRBV5-1 and TRBJ2-1; 12 nucleotides line up with TRBD2. The CDR3 length is 15 residues. V shed 3 bases and J 6 bases; nucleotides not matched to a gene: 4. CDR1 is SGHRS, CDR2 YFSETQ, per germline. Here the CDR3 DNA reads TGCGCCAGCAGCTCGACTAGCGGGAGTGTCAATGAGCAGTTCTTC. It yields the protein CASSSTSGSVNEQFF.

The CDR3 here is CASSYSLWQFF. Written as DNA, the CDR3 is TGTGCCAGCAGTTACTCTCTCTGGCAGTTCTTC. The chain joins TRBV6-9 to TRBJ2-1; D is unresolved. There are 11 residues in the CDR3. V was shortened by 3 bases and J by 12 bases, with 9 bases between the two germline ends. Germline-derived CDR1 and CDR2 are MNHGY and SVAAGI.

This clonotype was observed many times. J is TRBJ2-4 and V is TRBV2, with TRBD2 as a possible D gene (6 bases). The CDR3 has 11 amino acids. The germline gives CDR1 SNHLY, CDR2 FYNNEI. The germline V and J ends were trimmed by 6 bases and 6 bases, with 6 bases remaining between them. The CDR3 bases are TGTGCCAGCAGGCGGGGAAACATTCAGTACTTC. Residues: CASRRGNIQYF.

V is TRBV12-5 and J is TRBJ2-3, with D unresolved. The CDR3 is made up of 18 amino acids. Deletions cut 1 base from V and 2 bases from J, with 19 bases between. Germline CDR1 LGHNT, CDR2 FRNRAP. The CDR3 is CASGLATQAVPFTDTQYF. Here the CDR3 DNA reads TGTGCTAGTGGTTTGGCCACGCAGGCGGTTCCCTTCACAGATACGCAGTATTTT. Based on the CDR3 plus reference TRBV12-5 and TRBJ2-3, the full variable domain is DARVTQTPRHKVTEMGQEVTMRCQPILGHNTVFWYRQTMMQGLELLAYFRNRAPLDDSGMPKDRFSAEMPDATLATLKIQPSEPRDSAVYFCASGLATQAVPFTDTQYFGPGTRLTVL.

Worth noting for this clonotype: A much larger clone differs from this one at a single base, so this may be a read error. V usage is TRBV5-1 and J usage is TRBJ1-2; unclear D gene. The CDR3 covers 14 residues. Germline lookup yields CDR1 SGHRS and CDR2 YFSETQ. This CDR3 is CASSLEGTVYDYTF. As DNA, the CDR3 is TGCGCCAGCAGCTTGGAAGGAACAGTTTATGACTACACCTTC.